Below, 27 T cell receptor beta chains from the same sample are listed, as sequenced in a study of shared clonotypes between healthy human individuals. Repertoires were generated with immunoSEQ multiplex PCR, while TCRdb's copy carries only in-frame clones and drops some. The sample lists over 2 million clones, 92% seen once, with 0.3% to 0.4% in the top ten. The source material was naive CD4+ T cells from PBMCs. Subset indicated: CD45RA+ positively selected. The receptors were sampled from a man between 18 and 29 years old in good health. Some clones in this sample may be carry-over from other donors' samples.

This chain links TRBV5-1 with TRBJ1-1; D is possibly TRBD1 (5 bases). The CDR3 length is 15 residues. V lost 0 bases and J 7 bases, leaving 16 bases between the germline ends. CDR1 SGHRS and CDR2 YFSETQ come from the germline V gene. CDR3 DNA sequence: TGCGCCAGCAGCTTGGGGTCAGGGCGAGGTCTTGAAGCTTTCTTT. Its translation: CASSLGSGRGLEAFF.

Worth noting for this clone: One end of the junction does not line up with germline, which may come from a read error. The chain links TRBV28 to TRBJ2-1; the D gene is possibly TRBD2 (7 bases). Germline CDR1 is MDHEN and CDR2 is SYDVKM. This CDR3 is built from 14 residues. In nucleotides, the CDR3 is TGTGCCAGCAGTGGGGGGGGCTCCCACAATGAGCAGTTCTTC. Translated, it gives CASSGGGSHNEQFF. The variable domain in full, with the rest retrieved from reference TRBV28 and TRBJ2-1, is DVKVTQSSRYLVKRTGEKVFLECVQDMDHENMFWYRQDPGLGLRLIYFSYDVKMKEKGDIPEGYSVSREKKERFSLILESASTNQTSMYLCASSGGGSHNEQFFGPGTRLTVL.

This rearrangement joins TRBV18 to TRBJ1-2; D not certain. Germline lookup yields CDR1 KGHSH and CDR2 LQKENI. This CDR3 is built from 13 residues. V was clipped by 3 bases and J by 7 bases, with 12 bases between them. DNA of the CDR3: TGTGCCAGCTCACCGCGGTCCGCGGGTGGCTACACCTTC. Encoded protein: CASSPRSAGGYTF.

The CDR3 loop is CAWSRFGQGGYTF. CDR3 sequence (DNA): TGTGCCTGGAGCCGATTTGGTCAAGGGGGCTACACCTTC. The chain has TRBV30 and TRBJ1-2; no definite D call. CDR3 size: 13 residues. Trimming removed 3 bases from V and 8 bases from J, with 16 bases in between. Germline V gene lookup returns CDR1 GTSNPN and CDR2 SVGIG (reference sequence). Using reference TRBV30 and TRBJ1-2 for the parts outside the CDR3, the full variable domain is SQTIHQWPATLVQPVGSPLSLECTVEGTSNPNLYWYRQAAGRGLQLLFYSVGIGQISSEVPQNLSASRPQDRQFILSSKKLLLSDSGFYLCAWSRFGQGGYTFGSGTRLTVV.

The chain employs TRBV14 and TRBJ1-5; D is uncertain. Trimming cost V 2 bases and J 7 bases, with 9 bases left between them. Germline CDR1 is SGHDN and CDR2 is FVKESK. This CDR3 region has 13 residues. The CDR3 reads CASSQSIFQPQHF. The CDR3 DNA sequence: TGTGCCAGCAGCCAAAGCATTTTCCAGCCCCAGCATTTT.

This chain connects TRBV11-2 to TRBJ1-3, with a possible D match to TRBD1 (5 bases). Germline loops: CDR1 SGHAT, CDR2 FQNNGV. V was pared by 2 bases and J by 0 bases, with 8 bases between. The CDR3 contains 15 residues. The CDR3 coding sequence is TGTGCCAGCAGCTTACAGGGTCCCTCTGGAAACACCATATATTTT. It translates to CASSLQGPSGNTIYF. The full variable domain, with the rest looked up from reference TRBV11-2 and TRBJ1-3, is EAGVAQSPRYKIIEKRQSVAFWCNPISGHATLYWYQQILGQGPKLLIQFQNNGVVDDSQLPKDRFSAERLKGVDSTLKIQPAKLEDSAVYLCASSLQGPSGNTIYFGEGSWLTVV.

The rearrangement links TRBV19 to TRBJ2-5, with a tentative D call TRBD2 (5 bases). Germline V gives CDR1 LNHDA, CDR2 SQIVND (reference sequence). V dropped 3 bases and J dropped 1 base, with 18 bases sitting between them. CDR3 length: 17 amino acids. The CDR3 is CASSISAFGSLQETQYF. CDR3 in DNA: TGTGCCAGTAGTATTAGCGCCTTCGGCAGCCTCCAAGAGACCCAGTACTTC.

The chain joins TRBV5-4 to TRBJ2-6; TRBD1 is a possible D gene (6 bases). Germline loops: CDR1 SGHNT, CDR2 YYREEE (reference sequence). This CDR3 is built from 17 residues. V was cut by 5 bases and J by 2 bases, with 17 bases left in between. The CDR3 bases are TGTGCCAGCAGTCCGGTAACAGGGTTAACTGGGGCCAACGTCCTGACTTTC. Its translation: CASSPVTGLTGANVLTF.

About this clone itself: Within the sample, other DNA sequences also encode this same CDR3. This chain joins TRBV7-9 and TRBJ2-1; weak D call: TRBD1 (6 bases). Between the trimmed V and J ends, which lost 5 bases and 2 bases, there was a span of 10 bases. Germline V gene sequence: CDR1 SEHNR, CDR2 FQNEAQ (reference sequence). This CDR3 comprises 14 residues. CDR3 residues: CASSRGGTYNEQFF. CDR3 nucleotides: TGTGCCAGCAGCCGAGGGGGTACCTACAATGAGCAGTTCTTC.

The V call is TRBV2, the J call TRBJ2-5; 9 nucleotides line up with TRBD2. Trimming removed 4 bases from V and 4 bases from J; junction bases left unmatched: 7. Germline V gives CDR1 SNHLY, CDR2 FYNNEI. The CDR3 spans 15 residues. The CDR3 coding sequence is TGTGCCAGCAGTGTTAGCGGGAGAACAGGAGAGACCCAGTACTTC. This codes for CASSVSGRTGETQYF.

V usage is TRBV15 and J usage is TRBJ2-1; D gene ambiguous. CDR1 is LNHNV, CDR2 YYDKDF, per germline (reference sequence). This CDR3 has 12 residues. The V gene lost 1 base and the J gene lost 9 bases, with 7 bases spanning the gap. DNA for the CDR3: TGTGCCACCAGCAGAGTGGTGAGTGAGCAGTTCTTC. This sequence encodes CATSRVVSEQFF.

V and J are TRBV25-1 and TRBJ2-5; 8 positions agree with TRBD2. V lost 7 bases to trimming and J lost 5 bases; unmatched junction nucleotides: 12. Germline CDR1 reads MGHDK; CDR2 reads SYGVNS. The CDR3 sequence is 15 residues long. CDR3 sequence reads: CASTTTSGAGETQYF. The DNA for the CDR3 is TGTGCCAGCACCACCACTAGCGGAGCGGGGGAGACCCAGTACTTC.

There are a few counts of this clone. The chain has TRBV10-3 and TRBJ1-1; no clear D gene. Trimming pared 0 bases from V and 4 bases from J, leaving 9 bases between. CDR1 and CDR2 from the germline V gene are ENHRY and SYGVKD. This CDR3 has 14 amino acids. CDR3 DNA sequence: TGTGCCATCAGTGAGTCTGGTCTTTTCACTGAAGCTTTCTTT. Its protein is CAISESGLFTEAFF.

The chain couples TRBV14 to TRBJ2-3; no clear D gene. Germline assignment: CDR1 SGHDN and CDR2 FVKESK. The V end lost 4 bases, the J end lost 0 bases, and 5 bases lay between the germline ends. The CDR3 runs 13 residues. The CDR3 sequence is CASSPTSTDTQYF. The DNA for the CDR3 is TGTGCCAGCAGCCCTACTAGCACAGATACGCAGTATTTT.

The chain links TRBV2 to TRBJ2-1; TRBD1 aligns across 12 bases. Germline CDR1 reads SNHLY; CDR2 reads FYNNEI. The CDR3 length is 14 residues. V trimming: 7 bases; J trimming: 7 bases; junction bases outside the gene matches: 5. CDR3 amino acids: CASTGTGGRNEQFF. CDR3 sequence (DNA): TGTGCCAGCACCGGGACAGGGGGCCGGAATGAGCAGTTCTTC.

This clone came up a few times. The same CDR3 arises from other DNA sequences in this sample as well. The chain employs TRBV18 and TRBJ1-2, with 8 bases that match TRBD1. V trimming: 4 bases; J trimming: 6 bases; junction bases outside the gene matches: 4. The germline gives CDR1 KGHSH, CDR2 LQKENI. This CDR3 region has 13 residues. CDR3 region: CASSRQGADGYTF. The CDR3 nucleotides are TGTGCCAGCTCACGGCAGGGGGCCGATGGCTACACCTTC.

This chain uses TRBV30 with TRBJ1-1, with TRBD1 as a possible D gene (6 bases). Germline CDR1 GTSNPN, CDR2 SVGIG (reference sequence). V was shortened by 8 bases and J by 4 bases, with 20 bases between the two germline ends. This CDR3 spans 14 amino acids. CDR3 amino acids: CAGTRYRESTEAFF. DNA for the CDR3: TGTGCCGGGACGCGGTACAGGGAGAGCACTGAAGCTTTCTTT.

J is TRBJ2-3 and V is TRBV10-3; D is uncertain. Germline CDR1 and CDR2: ENHRY and SYGVKD. This CDR3 has 16 residues. V was clipped by 2 bases and J by 0 bases, with 12 bases between them. The CDR3, as DNA: TGTGCCATCAGTGAGGGGTACAGCACTAGCACAGATACGCAGTATTTT. Its translation: CAISEGYSTSTDTQYF.

About this clone: Other nucleotide sequences in the sample specify the same CDR3. This rearrangement joins TRBV5-1 to TRBJ1-1; D is uncertain. V lost 0 bases and J lost 0, with 6 bases in between. Per the germline V gene, CDR1 is SGHRS and CDR2 is YFSETQ. This CDR3 region has 14 residues. CDR3 sequence reads: CASSLEGMNTEAFF. DNA for the CDR3: TGCGCCAGCAGCTTGGAAGGGATGAACACTGAAGCTTTCTTT. Using reference TRBV5-1 and TRBJ1-1 for the parts outside the CDR3, the full variable domain is KAGVTQTPRYLIKTRGQQVTLSCSPISGHRSVSWYQQTPGQGLQFLFEYFSETQRNKGNFPGRFSGRQFSNSRSEMNVSTLELGDSALYLCASSLEGMNTEAFFGQGTRLTVV.

The gene calls are TRBV6-1 and TRBJ2-1, with D possibly TRBD1 on 6 matching bases. This CDR3 comprises 15 residues. Germline lookup yields CDR1 MNHNS and CDR2 SASEGT. The V gene lost 6 bases and the J gene lost 8 bases, with 20 bases spanning the gap. DNA of the CDR3: TGTGCCAGCAGGAGTCACAGGGTAAAGACTGATGAGCAGTTCTTC. Its protein product is CASRSHRVKTDEQFF.

V is TRBV5-1 and J is TRBJ1-4; 8 bases line up with TRBD1. Germline assignment: CDR1 SGHRS and CDR2 YFSETQ. The CDR3 consists of 18 residues. The V and J ends lost 0 bases and 0 bases, in that order; junction bases with no gene match: 7. The CDR3 here is CASSLALTGGPTNEKLFF. Written as DNA, the CDR3 is TGCGCCAGCAGCTTGGCCCTCACAGGGGGACCAACTAATGAAAAACTGTTTTTT.

This chain uses TRBV2 with TRBJ1-2, with D possibly matching TRBD1 (6 bases). Germline-derived CDR1 and CDR2 are SNHLY and FYNNEI. The CDR3 contains 13 residues. V dropped 10 bases and J dropped 2 bases, with 14 bases sitting between them. CDR3 DNA sequence: TGTGCCACTACTTTCCAGGGGAACTATGGCTACACCTTC. Its protein is CATTFQGNYGYTF. Based on the CDR3 plus reference TRBV2 and TRBJ1-2, the full variable domain is EPEVTQTPSHQVTQMGQEVILRCVPISNHLYFYWYRQILGQKVEFLVSFYNNEISEKSEIFDDQFSVERPDGSNFTLKIRSTKLEDSAMYFCATTFQGNYGYTFGSGTRLTVV.

The V call is TRBV5-1, the J call TRBJ2-7; 7 bases match TRBD1. The length of the CDR3 is 16 residues. V was pared by 4 bases and J by 1 base, with 11 bases of the junction left unmatched. Germline V gene data show CDR1 as SGHRS and CDR2 as YFSETQ. CDR3 sequence (DNA): TGCGCCAGCAGCCCAACTCGGACAGGTGGGTCCTACGAGCAGTACTTC. Protein sequence: CASSPTRTGGSYEQYF.

J is TRBJ2-5 and V is TRBV28; tentative D call: TRBD2 (7 bases). The J call is doubtful: the DNA matches TRBJ2-7 better. Germline CDR1 reads MDHEN; CDR2 reads SYDVKM. CDR3 size: 13 residues. The chain's CDR3 is CASEGGRSNEQYF. CDR3 nucleotides: TGTGCCAGCGAGGGGGGGAGAAGCAACGAGCAGTACTTC.

This clone was seen once. This chain connects TRBV10-3 to TRBJ2-1; D is unresolved. This CDR3 comprises 13 residues. CDR1 ENHRY and CDR2 SYGVKD come from the germline V gene. V was clipped by 10 bases and J by 3 bases, with 13 bases between them. The CDR3 sequence: CATMGSNYNEQFF. The CDR3 DNA follows: TGTGCCACCATGGGGTCAAACTACAATGAGCAGTTCTTC.

The chain carries TRBV2 and TRBJ1-4; 7 bases are a match to TRBD1. V gave up 3 bases and J gave up 8 bases; unmatched junction bases: 6. CDR1 is SNHLY and CDR2 is FYNNEI in the germline V gene. The CDR3 length is 14 residues. CDR3 protein: CASSDERGREKLFF. The DNA of the CDR3 is TGTGCCAGCAGTGATGAAAGGGGGCGAGAAAAACTGTTTTTT.

V usage is TRBV25-1 and J usage is TRBJ2-2; no clear D. The CDR3 extends over 14 amino acids. Germline values: CDR1 MGHDK, CDR2 SYGVNS. Trimming removed 5 bases at V and 3 bases at J, with 10 bases between. CDR3 region: CASSPPGYTGELFF. Here the CDR3 DNA reads TGTGCCAGCAGTCCCCCGGGTTACACCGGGGAGCTGTTTTTT.